These 5 T cell receptor beta chains share one sample of origin, sequenced in a study of blood T cells in healthy people across ages. Through a sample-barcoded 5' primer and a J-beta primer mix, a second PCR was run for 7 to 11 cycles. TCRdb independently ran MiXCR on the 5' RACE reads; one entry per CDR3 protein. The data hold about 930,000 distinct CDR3 sequences, with approximately 32% observed a single time. These same records also appear under a second study, on T cells of mothers and their children.

Sequences were obtained from blood. These TCRs come from a middle-aged woman in good health.

This clonotype appeared many times. The rearrangement joins TRBV25-1 to TRBJ2-7, with 7 bases lining up with TRBD2. CDR3 length: 14 residues. Germline CDR1 and CDR2: MGHDK and SYGVNS. V lost 2 bases to trimming and J lost 4 bases; unmatched junction nucleotides: 5. The DNA for the CDR3 is TGTGCCAGCAGTGAAGGTGACGGGGGGTACGAGCAGTACTTC. This translates into CASSEGDGGYEQYF.

This clonotype was counted only a few times. The chain links TRBV7-9 to TRBJ1-6; no reliable D call. The CDR3 contains 13 residues. Germline V gene data show CDR1 as SEHNR and CDR2 as FQNEAQ (reference sequence). V gave up 5 bases and J gave up 10 bases, with 12 bases separating them. The CDR3 sequence is CASSRDGTSPLHF. The CDR3 coding sequence is TGTGCCAGCAGCCGCGATGGCACCTCACCCCTCCACTTT. The complete variable domain, with remaining parts taken from reference TRBV7-9 and TRBJ1-6, reads DTGVSQNPRHKITKRGQNVTFRCDPISEHNRLYWYRQTLGQGPEFLTYFQNEAQLEKSRLLSDRFSAERPKGSFSTLEIQRTEQGDSAMYLCASSRDGTSPLHFGNGTRLTVT.

This rearrangement joins TRBV7-8 to TRBJ2-1; the D gene could be TRBD1 or TRBD2 (6 bases each). CDR3 length equals 15 residues. Trimming pared 5 bases from V and 8 bases from J, leaving 19 bases between. CDR1 is SGHVS and CDR2 is FQNEAQ in the germline V gene. This chain's CDR3 is CASSPSGGRSHEQFF. CDR3 nucleotides: TGTGCCAGCAGCCCCTCTGGGGGGCGTTCTCATGAGCAGTTCTTC.

In its sample, this clonotype was seen many times. CDR3 protein: CASSSRGLASTDTQYF. The CDR3 DNA reads TGCGCCAGCAGCTCGAGGGGACTAGCGAGCACAGATACGCAGTATTTT. The chain has TRBV5-1 and TRBJ2-3; 10 nucleotides match TRBD2. CDR1 is SGHRS and CDR2 is YFSETQ in the germline V gene. The CDR3 contains 16 residues. The V gene end was trimmed by 3 bases and the J gene end by 0 bases; junction bases not matched to a gene: 4.

This clonotype is a singleton in its sample. The chain combines TRBV5-1 with TRBJ1-2, with no clear D. The CDR3 is 15 amino acids. V lost 3 bases to trimming and J lost 0 bases, with 12 bases between them. Looked up from germline, CDR1 is SGHRS and CDR2 is YFSETQ. The CDR3 sequence: CASSSALTTNYGYTF. CDR3 bases: TGCGCCAGCAGCTCGGCTCTGACAACTAACTATGGCTACACCTTC.